Reported below is one TCR beta chain. Its recognized antigen is unknown. No much larger clone exists at a distance of one base, and base qualities are not known. This record comes from a study of PD-L1 blockade in urothelial cancer listed by TCRdb under 2017. About the full investigation: Every patient began therapy in about 2014 and was given atezolizumab 1,200 mg intravenously every 3 weeks. About 90% of the 29 patients were identified as males with urothelial cancer of bladder origin, and a prior smoking history was reported by 18 of 29 patients. Patients had an ECOG performance status of 0 or 1 and had received between 0 and 3 prior chemotherapy regimens. Blood samples were analyzed at two time points: 3 weeks after treatment start (second dose) and 6 weeks after treatment start. Blood samples yielded a median of roughly 150,000 T cells and around 80,000 unique TCRs, with median clonality 0.080. The study was an exploratory multi-omic analysis of somatic, immune and clinical correlates of response to PD-L1 blockade with atezolizumab in urothelial cancer. Pretreatment tumor samples, along with matched peripheral blood serially collected before and after atezolizumab treatment, were subjected to TCR sequencing. Durable clinical benefit was defined as a progression-free survival longer than 6 months, and TCR features were additionally tested against progression-free survival and overall survival. In the same patients, pretreatment tumors underwent whole exome sequencing and RNA sequencing in addition to TCR sequencing. Durable clinical benefit was achieved by nine patients and was not achieved by 20 patients. Approximately 30 patients had pretreatment blood TCR-seq, some 24 had at least one posttreatment blood collection, and some 24 had tumor TCR-seq.

To estimate absolute template abundance from read counts, synthetic TCR analog templates were spiked into each PCR. TCRbeta CDR3 regions were amplified from genomic DNA with bias-controlled V and J gene primers using the immunoSEQ assay. Sequencing of rearranged TCRbeta segments was done at approximately 20X coverage. Turning to the authors' computational methods: Sequencing errors were corrected by clustering, and CDR3s were annotated against IMGT so that V, D and J genes could be assigned. Out-of-frame and stop-codon sequences were excluded, and only productive TCRbeta rearrangements were used in downstream analyses. Clonality was calculated as one minus the Shannon entropy normalized by the log of the number of unique productive sequences. Fisher's exact test with Benjamini-Hochberg correction, at a threshold of adjusted p below 0.01, was used to find clones that differed between time points or between blood and tumor. TCRdb took over this immuneACCESS table, retaining in-frame rearrangements with V and J assigned. Such tables are incomplete; in checked studies, under half of the missing clones stem from an unresolved V gene, and the remainder is unexplained. V and J calls plus clone size are reproduced from that table; the DNA served to infer D and trimming. The sample table shows 85,000 to 90,000 clones, and around 90% are seen once. Clones ranked in the top ten supply about 0.89% of the sample.

CDR1 is given as SGHNT and CDR2 as YYREEE, both from the germline V gene (reference sequence). V is clipped by 2 bases and J by 3 bases, and the sequence between their germline boundaries is 6 bases long. From the cysteine through the phenylalanine, the CDR3 covers 13 amino acids. CDR3 DNA only is kept here, 39 bases in frame from base 1. Reading the label with the study, this specimen's time point is: pretreatment peripheral blood. The cohort comprised about 30 patients with locally advanced or metastatic urothelial carcinoma treated at Memorial Sloan Kettering on a trial protocol. Peripheral blood mononuclear cells were collected from each patient pretreatment and during treatment, giving between 1 and 8 total time points per patient. The Qiagen DNeasy Blood extraction kit was used to purify genomic DNA from total PBMCs and tumor samples. PBMCs were collected pretreatment and during treatment, and were isolated and stored as previously described.

The study at large found these results: Greater expansion of tumor-associated TCR clones in peripheral blood 3 weeks after the start of treatment was observed in patients with durable benefit (n of about 20, p = 0.022). Because of the small sample size (n ≈ 27) and the many exploratory analyses performed, the results are intended to be regarded as hypothesis-generating. A pretreatment peripheral blood TCR clonality below the median was linked to improved progression-free and overall survival.

This specimen consisted of PBMCs, obtained around atezolizumab (anti-PD-L1) treatment. This sequence was found in a woman at least 80 years old with urothelial cancer. Recombination linked TRBV5-4 to TRBJ2-1, with TRBD2 perhaps the D gene, on 5 matching bases. CDR3 sequence: CASSFRDYNEQFF. The nucleotides are TGTGCCAGCAGCTTTCGGGACTACAATGAGCAGTTCTTC.